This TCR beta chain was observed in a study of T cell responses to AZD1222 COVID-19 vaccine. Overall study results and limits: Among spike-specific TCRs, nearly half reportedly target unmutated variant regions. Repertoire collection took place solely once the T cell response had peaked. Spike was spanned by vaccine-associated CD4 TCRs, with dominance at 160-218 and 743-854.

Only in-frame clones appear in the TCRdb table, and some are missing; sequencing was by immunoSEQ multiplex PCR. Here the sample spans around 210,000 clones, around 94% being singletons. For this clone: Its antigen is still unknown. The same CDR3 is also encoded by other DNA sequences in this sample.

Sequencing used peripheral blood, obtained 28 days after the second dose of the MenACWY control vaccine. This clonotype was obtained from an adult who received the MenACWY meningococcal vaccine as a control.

The CDR3 region is CASSPGTNNEQFF. The DNA of the CDR3 is TGTGCCAGCAGCCCTGGGACAAACAATGAGCAGTTCTTC. The chain recombines TRBV7-3 with TRBJ2-1; D perhaps matches TRBD1 (6 bases). From germline, CDR1 is SGHTA and CDR2 FQGTGA. There are 13 residues in the CDR3. V dropped 5 bases and J dropped 5 bases, with 10 bases sitting between them.